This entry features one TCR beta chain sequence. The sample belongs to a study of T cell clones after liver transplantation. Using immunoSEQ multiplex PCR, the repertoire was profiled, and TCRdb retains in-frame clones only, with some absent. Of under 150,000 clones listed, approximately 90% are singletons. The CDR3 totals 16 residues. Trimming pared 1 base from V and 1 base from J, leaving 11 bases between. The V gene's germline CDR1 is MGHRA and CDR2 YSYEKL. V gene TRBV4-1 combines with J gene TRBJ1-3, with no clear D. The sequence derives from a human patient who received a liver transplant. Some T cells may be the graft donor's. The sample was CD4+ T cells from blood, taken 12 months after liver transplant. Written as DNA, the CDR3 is TGCGCCAGCAGCCAAGGGACCCTTGGTTCTGGAAACACCATATATTTT. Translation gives CASSQGTLGSGNTIYF.